This T cell receptor (beta chain) originates from a study of cytomegalovirus exposure and HLA in healthy donors. Both 60 Vbeta primers and 13 Jbeta primers went into the PCR. TCRdb's copy holds only in-frame clones and misses some; the assay was immunoSEQ multiplex PCR. The table shows some 160,000 clones, with approximately 80% occurring only once. CDR1 is WNHNN, CDR2 SYGVQD, per germline (reference sequence). Between the trimmed V and J ends, which lost 7 bases and 0 bases, there was a span of 9 bases. This CDR3 comprises 13 residues. This receptor was taken from a woman aged 18-29 years in good health and CMV-seronegative. The gene calls are TRBV10-1 and TRBJ1-1, with D perhaps TRBD1 (5 bases). Material: PBMCs. As DNA, the CDR3 is TGCGCCAGCAAAGACAGCTTGAACACTGAAGCTTTCTTT. It encodes CASKDSLNTEAFF.